The 27 T cell receptor beta chains listed next were all sequenced from one sample in a study of cytomegalovirus exposure and HLA in healthy donors. The PCR used 60 Vbeta and 13 Jbeta primers. Some clones are missing from TCRdb's copy, which holds only in-frame ones; the method was immunoSEQ multiplex PCR. The sample has roughly 160,000 clones, over 80% seen once. Material for sequencing was PBMCs. Source of these receptors: a boy aged 2-9 years in good health and CMV-seronegative.

There are a few counts of this clone. The rearrangement joins TRBV5-4 to TRBJ2-1; 10 bases match TRBD2. Unmatched junction bases numbered 14, after V lost 4 bases and J lost 1 base. In germline, CDR1 is SGHNT, CDR2 YYREEE (reference sequence). This CDR3 region has 19 residues. CDR3 amino acids: CASSQPSGSPRGSYNEQFF. As DNA, the CDR3 is TGTGCCAGCAGCCAGCCTAGCGGGAGTCCCAGGGGGTCCTACAATGAGCAGTTCTTC. The full variable domain, its missing parts supplied by reference TRBV5-4 and TRBJ2-1, is ETGVTQSPTHLIKTRGQQVTLRCSSQSGHNTVSWYQQALGQGPQFIFQYYREEENGRGNFPPRFSGLQFPNYSSELNVNALELDDSALYLCASSQPSGSPRGSYNEQFFGPGTRLTVL.

The rearrangement joins TRBV11-3 to TRBJ1-2; D gene uncertain. Looked up from germline, CDR1 is SGHNT and CDR2 is YENEEA. The CDR3 runs to 13 residues. V was trimmed by 0 bases and J by 11 bases, leaving 13 bases between them. CDR3 loop: CASSLDCPSGYTF. DNA of the CDR3: TGTGCCAGCAGCTTAGATTGCCCGTCCGGGTACACCTTC.

The chain is built from TRBV4-1 and TRBJ2-7; 7 bases are shared with TRBD2. V lost 1 base and J lost 2; bases outside the gene matches: 2. The germline gives CDR1 MGHRA, CDR2 YSYEKL. The CDR3 length is 14 residues. The CDR3 coding sequence is TGCGCCAGCAGCCAAGCTAGCGGAACCTACGAGCAGTACTTC. Translation gives CASSQASGTYEQYF.

Points on this clone: Other DNA sequences in the same sample also yield this CDR3. V and J are TRBV30 and TRBJ1-2; tentative D call: TRBD1 (6 bases). V lost 0 bases and J 2 bases, leaving 7 bases between the germline ends. CDR3 length: 13 residues. The germline V gene has CDR1 GTSNPN and CDR2 SVGIG (reference sequence). This CDR3 is CAWSVRGNYGYTF. For the CDR3, the DNA is TGTGCCTGGAGTGTAAGGGGGAACTATGGCTACACCTTC. The full variable domain, with the rest looked up from reference TRBV30 and TRBJ1-2, is SQTIHQWPATLVQPVGSPLSLECTVEGTSNPNLYWYRQAAGRGLQLLFYSVGIGQISSEVPQNLSASRPQDRQFILSSKKLLLSDSGFYLCAWSVRGNYGYTFGSGTRLTVV.

The V and J genes are TRBV28 and TRBJ1-2; maybe TRBD1 (5 bases). Germline V CDR1 and CDR2: MDHEN, SYDVKM. Trimming removed 3 bases from V and 14 bases from J, with 19 bases in between. The CDR3 totals 13 residues. In nucleotides, the CDR3 is TGTGCCAGCAGTTTTCCACGACAGCCGGGTACGACCTTC. It specifies CASSFPRQPGTTF.

The chain has TRBV19 and TRBJ1-1, with D tentatively TRBD1 (5 bases). CDR3 size: 15 residues. Trimming pared 3 bases from V and 0 bases from J, leaving 11 bases between. CDR1 is LNHDA and CDR2 is SQIVND in the germline V gene (reference sequence). CDR3 sequence reads: CASSISGAMNTEAFF. The CDR3 DNA sequence: TGTGCCAGTAGTATCAGCGGGGCAATGAACACTGAAGCTTTCTTT.

The rearrangement links TRBV29-1 to TRBJ1-1, with D maybe TRBD1 (6 bases). Germline values: CDR1 SQVTM, CDR2 ANQGSEA. Trimming removed 5 bases at V and 5 bases at J, with 15 bases between. CDR3 length equals 13 residues. This CDR3 is CSVQQGLITEAFF. Here the CDR3 DNA reads TGCAGCGTTCAACAGGGCTTGATTACTGAAGCTTTCTTT.

The chain employs TRBV5-4 and TRBJ2-5; 7 nucleotides line up with TRBD1. This CDR3 is built from 15 residues. Germline lookup yields CDR1 SGHNT and CDR2 YYREEE (reference sequence). The ends lost 2 bases at V and 5 bases at J; junction bases unmatched: 9. Here the CDR3 DNA reads TGTGCCAGCAGCTTAACGGACAGGCTGGGGGAGACCCAGTACTTC. Its translation: CASSLTDRLGETQYF.

This clone showed up just once. CDR3 sequence: CATSRDFIEGTEQYF. In DNA, the CDR3 is TGTGCCACCAGCAGAGATTTCATAGAGGGAACCGAGCAGTACTTC. V is TRBV15 and J is TRBJ2-7, with D tentatively TRBD2 (5 bases). The length of the CDR3 is 15 residues. Trimming cost V 0 bases and J 6 bases, with 15 bases left between them. Looked up from germline, CDR1 is LNHNV and CDR2 is YYDKDF (reference sequence).

CDR3 residues: CSVEPRQVQSAEAFF. The CDR3 region has the DNA TGCAGCGTTGAGCCCCGACAGGTCCAAAGCGCTGAAGCTTTCTTT. This chain uses TRBV29-1 with TRBJ1-1, with D tentatively TRBD1 (6 bases). This CDR3 is built from 15 residues. CDR1 and CDR2 from the germline V gene are SQVTM and ANQGSEA. Trimming took 3 bases from V and 6 from J, leaving 20 bases between them. Variable domain in full (rest from reference TRBV29-1 and TRBJ1-1): SAVISQKPSRDICQRGTSLTIQCQVDSQVTMMFWYRQQPGQSLTLIATANQGSEATYESGFVIDKFPISRPNLTFSTLTVSNMSPEDSSIYLCSVEPRQVQSAEAFFGQGTRLTVV.

This clone was detected once. The chain employs TRBV30 and TRBJ1-2; D is possibly TRBD1 (6 bases). Germline V gene data show CDR1 as GTSNPN and CDR2 as SVGIG (reference sequence). Trimming took off 3 bases at V and 0 bases at J, with 11 bases between the two ends. This CDR3 has 14 residues. CDR3 in amino acids: CAWRPGVSNYGYTF. The CDR3 DNA reads TGTGCCTGGAGGCCAGGGGTCTCTAACTATGGCTACACCTTC.

In DNA form, the CDR3 reads TGTGCCACCCGGGGAGGGAGGGCCTATGGCTACACCTTC. Translating gives CATRGGRAYGYTF. The gene calls are TRBV6-5 and TRBJ1-2, with D unresolved. CDR3 length: 13 residues. V was shortened by 10 bases and J by 4 bases, with 16 bases between the two germline ends. Germline V gene sequence: CDR1 MNHEY, CDR2 SVGAGI.

This clone has a single count. The chain uses TRBV7-9 and TRBJ2-3; weak D call: TRBD2 (5 bases). The CDR3 consists of 13 residues. Per germline, CDR1 SEHNR and CDR2 FQNEAQ (reference sequence). V lost 5 bases and J lost 6, with 12 bases in between. CDR3 protein: CASSESSGDTQYF. In DNA form, the CDR3 reads TGTGCCAGCAGCGAGTCCTCGGGGGATACGCAGTATTTT.

The V call is TRBV7-3, the J call TRBJ2-2, with D possibly TRBD1 on 5 matching bases. V shed 3 bases and J shed 7 bases, with 9 bases lying between them. The CDR3 loop spans 13 amino acids. Germline values: CDR1 SGHTA, CDR2 FQGTGA. CDR3 residues: CASSFQGNGELFF. DNA for the CDR3: TGTGCCAGCAGCTTCCAGGGAAACGGGGAGCTGTTTTTT.

This chain links TRBV9 with TRBJ2-1, with TRBD2 matching 9 bases. J lost 6 bases, V lost 0 bases, and 4 bases had no gene match. The CDR3 has 15 amino acids. Germline lookup yields CDR1 SGDLS and CDR2 YYNGEE. CDR3: CASSVDSGSGNEQFF. CDR3 in DNA: TGTGCCAGCAGCGTAGATAGCGGGAGTGGCAATGAGCAGTTCTTC.

This clone was seen only once. V usage is TRBV7-2 and J usage is TRBJ2-6; D unresolved. Germline values: CDR1 SGHTA, CDR2 FQGNSA. The CDR3 has 16 amino acids. Trimming shortened V by 1 base and J by 0 bases, and 7 bases separated the two germline ends. The CDR3 reads CASSLGEFSGANVLTF. As DNA, the CDR3 is TGTGCCAGCAGCTTAGGTGAGTTCTCTGGGGCCAACGTCCTGACTTTC.

CDR3 nucleotide sequence: TGTGCCAGCAGCTTACAAGAAGACAGTAGCAATCAGCCCCAGCATTTT. As protein: CASSLQEDSSNQPQHF. The chain links TRBV5-5 to TRBJ1-5; D possibly corresponds to TRBD1 (5 bases). This CDR3 is 16 amino acids long. Germline CDR1 SGHKS, CDR2 YYEKEE (reference sequence). The V gene lost 2 bases and the J gene lost 0 bases, with 12 bases spanning the gap.

The rearrangement uses TRBV7-7 and TRBJ1-5, with D possibly being TRBD1 (6 bases). Germline values: CDR1 SSHAT, CDR2 FNYEAQ (reference sequence). The CDR3 extends over 17 amino acids. V was shortened by 1 base and J by 0 bases, with 13 bases between the two germline ends. CDR3 nucleotides: TGTGCCAGCAGCTTAGGGAGAGGGACATATAGCAATCAGCCCCAGCATTTT. It is translated as CASSLGRGTYSNQPQHF.

The V and J genes are TRBV9 and TRBJ2-2; the D gene is possibly TRBD1 (5 bases). Germline V CDR1 and CDR2: SGDLS, YYNGEE. The CDR3 runs 18 residues. Trimming cost V 0 bases and J 4 bases, with 19 bases left between them. CDR3 protein: CASSVDPIQQGFTGELFF. The CDR3 bases are TGTGCCAGCAGCGTAGATCCAATCCAGCAGGGATTCACCGGGGAGCTGTTTTTT.

The V and J genes are TRBV2 and TRBJ2-2, with D possibly matching TRBD2 (6 bases). Germline loops: CDR1 SNHLY, CDR2 FYNNEI. V dropped 7 bases and J dropped 2 bases, with 11 bases sitting between them. The CDR3 has 14 residues. As DNA, the CDR3 is TGTGCCAGCAATGGGGGGACCAACACCGGGGAGCTGTTTTTT. Amino acid sequence: CASNGGTNTGELFF. Full variable domain (rest looked up from reference TRBV2 and TRBJ2-2): EPEVTQTPSHQVTQMGQEVILRCVPISNHLYFYWYRQILGQKVEFLVSFYNNEISEKSEIFDDQFSVERPDGSNFTLKIRSTKLEDSAMYFCASNGGTNTGELFFGEGSRLTVL.

The chain uses TRBV25-1 and TRBJ2-4; 7 nucleotides agree with TRBD1. In germline, CDR1 is MGHDK, CDR2 SYGVNS. The V gene end was trimmed by 4 bases and the J gene end by 0 bases; junction bases not matched to a gene: 3. This CDR3 has 15 amino acids. The CDR3 is CASSARGRAKNIQYF. DNA for the CDR3: TGTGCCAGCAGTGCCAGGGGGAGAGCCAAAAACATTCAGTACTTC.

This clone was picked up a small number of times. V usage is TRBV10-1 and J usage is TRBJ2-3, with TRBD1 as a possible D gene (5 bases). Germline V lookup: CDR1 WNHNN, CDR2 SYGVQD (reference sequence). This CDR3 spans 14 amino acids. Trimming stripped 2 bases from V and 1 base from J, with 7 bases between. The DNA for the CDR3 is TGCGCCAGCAGTGAGGGGGCAGGCACAGATACGCAGTATTTT. Its protein is CASSEGAGTDTQYF.

The V and J genes are TRBV7-9 and TRBJ2-2, with 7 bases identical to TRBD1. From germline, CDR1 is SEHNR and CDR2 FQNEAQ (reference sequence). Trimming removed 4 bases from V and 5 bases from J; junction bases left unmatched: 10. The CDR3 extends over 16 amino acids. DNA for the CDR3: TGTGCCAGCAGCTACCGGGACAGCCAGGGGACCGGGGAGCTGTTTTTT. Protein: CASSYRDSQGTGELFF. The variable domain in full, completed from reference TRBV7-9 and TRBJ2-2, reads DTGVSQNPRHKITKRGQNVTFRCDPISEHNRLYWYRQTLGQGPEFLTYFQNEAQLEKSRLLSDRFSAERPKGSFSTLEIQRTEQGDSAMYLCASSYRDSQGTGELFFGEGSRLTVL.

The chain couples TRBV30 to TRBJ2-3; 9 positions match TRBD2. The germline gives CDR1 GTSNPN, CDR2 SVGIG (reference sequence). This CDR3 has 14 residues. V was clipped by 4 bases and J by 5 bases; unmatched bases: 7. The CDR3 DNA is TGTGCCTGGAAAGAGGGACTAGCAAGAGATACGCAGTATTTT. It encodes CAWKEGLARDTQYF. Full variable domain (missing parts from reference TRBV30 and TRBJ2-3): SQTIHQWPATLVQPVGSPLSLECTVEGTSNPNLYWYRQAAGRGLQLLFYSVGIGQISSEVPQNLSASRPQDRQFILSSKKLLLSDSGFYLCAWKEGLARDTQYFGPGTRLTVL.

V gene TRBV29-1 combines with J gene TRBJ1-2, with 10 bases lining up with TRBD1. Germline CDR1 is SQVTM and CDR2 is ANQGSEA. The CDR3 sequence is 15 residues long. The ends lost 4 bases at V and 7 bases at J; junction bases unmatched: 12. The CDR3 reads CSVAPRTGGRGGYTF. Written as DNA, the CDR3 is TGCAGCGTTGCTCCGCGGACAGGGGGAAGGGGTGGCTACACCTTC.

The chain recombines TRBV14 with TRBJ1-4, with TRBD1 matching 10 bases. The CDR3 runs 16 residues. Germline lookup yields CDR1 SGHDN and CDR2 FVKESK. With V trimmed by 4 bases and J by 8 bases, 10 bases remained unmatched. The CDR3 bases are TGTGCCAGCAGCCTCATAAGGGGGACAGGGGTAGAAAAACTGTTTTTT. Residues: CASSLIRGTGVEKLFF.

The rearrangement joins TRBV5-4 to TRBJ1-2; D gene ambiguous. V was pared by 1 base and J by 0 bases, with 10 bases between. The CDR3 consists of 15 residues. Germline CDR1 is SGHNT and CDR2 is YYREEE (reference sequence). Written as DNA, the CDR3 is TGTGCCAGCAGCTTGTGGGCACCACCTAACTATGGCTACACCTTC. Translation gives CASSLWAPPNYGYTF.